This note documents a single TCR beta chain sequence. The data were taken from a study of shared clonotypes between healthy human individuals. Libraries were prepared by immunoSEQ multiplex PCR; TCRdb keeps only in-frame clonotypes and omits some of them. The repertoire has about 480,000 clones, about three quarters of them found once; the top ten carry around 13%. The CDR3 has 16 amino acids. Germline assignment: CDR1 MNHEY and CDR2 SMNVEV (reference sequence). Trimming removed 6 bases from V and 2 bases from J, with 17 bases in between. The V call is TRBV27, the J call TRBJ1-5; TRBD1 is a possible D gene (5 bases). The source of this sequence is a woman between 40 and 50 years old in good health. Some clones in this sample may be carry-over from other donors' samples. Input material: PBMCs. CDR3: CASSPSRGDGNQPQHF. The DNA for the CDR3 is TGTGCCAGCAGCCCCTCCCGGGGGGATGGCAATCAGCCCCAGCATTTT.